Listed below are T cell receptor beta chains from one sample, sequenced in a study of blood T cell repertoires in COVID-19. Sequencing was performed with immunoSEQ multiplex PCR; in TCRdb, only in-frame clones are kept and a portion is missing. The sample consists of around 160,000 clones, around 86% of them appearing once. Sequencing used peripheral blood. The receptors shown here come from a man older than 75 with acute or convalescent COVID-19. Both conserved end residues are part of each CDR3. Expanded clones get a size class; other rows say once, few or many, or leave the size out.

CDR3aa: CSVEGTGGSEQYF
j_gene: .
abundance: .
v_gene: TRBV29-1

CDR3aa: CASSRQATLGYGYTF
j_gene: TRBJ1-2
abundance: .
v_gene: TRBV2

CDR3aa: CASSPPSSTGELFF
j_gene: TRBJ2-2
abundance: .
v_gene: TRBV11-2

CDR3aa: CASSYSNRLAGEVLETQYF
j_gene: TRBJ2-5
abundance: .
v_gene: TRBV6-2/TRBV6-3

CDR3aa: CASSRTGGETEAFF
j_gene: TRBJ1-1
abundance: .
v_gene: TRBV3-1/TRBV3-2

CDR3aa: CASSLPGTDYNEQFF
j_gene: TRBJ2-1
abundance: .
v_gene: TRBV28

CDR3aa: CASSLSGGQGGNQPQHF
j_gene: TRBJ1-5
abundance: .
v_gene: TRBV5-8

CDR3aa: CASSQRLGETQYF
j_gene: TRBJ2-5
abundance: .
v_gene: TRBV3-1/TRBV3-2

CDR3aa: CASKGQGPRGTQYF
j_gene: TRBJ2-3
abundance: .
v_gene: TRBV6-5

CDR3aa: CASSDRGNTEAFF
j_gene: TRBJ1-1
abundance: .
v_gene: TRBV10-2

CDR3aa: CASSLTDSPLHF
j_gene: TRBJ1-6
abundance: .
v_gene: TRBV5-1

CDR3aa: CASSRRQGGNSPLHF
j_gene: TRBJ1-6
abundance: few
v_gene: TRBV7-9

CDR3aa: CASSQEGGRTNIQYF
j_gene: TRBJ2-4
abundance: few
v_gene: TRBV4-1

CDR3aa: CASSYLGGGNQPQHF
j_gene: TRBJ1-5
abundance: .
v_gene: TRBV6-5

CDR3aa: CASSPGATHDEQYF
j_gene: TRBJ2-7
abundance: once
v_gene: TRBV18

CDR3aa: CSVEGEGRHNEQFF
j_gene: TRBJ2-1
abundance: .
v_gene: TRBV29-1

CDR3aa: CASTHGGPGTGELFF
j_gene: TRBJ2-2
abundance: .
v_gene: TRBV19